The sequence of this TCR beta chain was determined in a study of T cell repertoires in cytomegalovirus infection. Between the trimmed V and J ends, which lost 1 base and 5 bases, there was a span of 19 bases. CDR3 length: 17 residues. Germline CDR1 and CDR2: SGHVS and FQNEAQ. With regard to this clonotype: Since a much larger clone is just one base distant, this may be a read error.

In TCRdb, the reads were re-called with MiXCR into one record per CDR3 protein. The sample consists of roughly 600,000 distinct CDR3 sequences, about 24% of them appearing once. The sample taken for sequencing was CD8+ T cells from PBMCs. The receptor was isolated from a human donor in good health (CMV status not recorded). Some clones in this sample may be carry-over from other donors' samples. The chain recombines TRBV7-8 with TRBJ2-3; a possible D gene is TRBD1 (6 bases). CDR3 region: CASSLEGPGHLRDTQYF. For the CDR3, the DNA is TGTGCCAGCAGCTTAGAGGGGCCGGGACACTTGCGAGATACGCAGTATTTT.